Detailed here is one TCR beta chain. Its antigen is currently unknown. These data originate in a study of identical twins. Findings and caveats of the study: Modelling approaches yielded underestimates of out-of-frame TCR alpha sharing between monozygotic twins. Beta out-of-frame sequences showed weaker excess twin sharing.

CDR3 length: 12 residues. CDR1 is KGHDR, CDR2 SFDVKD, per germline. V was shortened by 7 bases and J by 8 bases, with 11 bases between the two germline ends. It was template switching that added a universal primer site, and there were unique molecular identifiers on the cDNA. Using its own MiXCR run on the 5' RACE reads, TCRdb lists one record per CDR3 protein. Altogether approximately 630,000 distinct CDR3 sequences are present, about 7.1% being singletons, with the ten largest covering 1.6%. Only healthy Caucasians were included as donors. These data were also filed under a second study, of yellow fever vaccine responses in identical twins.

The sample comprised PBMCs. The clonotype originates from a woman aged 18-29 years in good health. The chain is built from TRBV24-1 and TRBJ2-1; D not resolved. The CDR3 DNA reads TGTGCCACCAGACGAGGTAAGGATGAGCAGTTCTTC. It yields the protein CATRRGKDEQFF.